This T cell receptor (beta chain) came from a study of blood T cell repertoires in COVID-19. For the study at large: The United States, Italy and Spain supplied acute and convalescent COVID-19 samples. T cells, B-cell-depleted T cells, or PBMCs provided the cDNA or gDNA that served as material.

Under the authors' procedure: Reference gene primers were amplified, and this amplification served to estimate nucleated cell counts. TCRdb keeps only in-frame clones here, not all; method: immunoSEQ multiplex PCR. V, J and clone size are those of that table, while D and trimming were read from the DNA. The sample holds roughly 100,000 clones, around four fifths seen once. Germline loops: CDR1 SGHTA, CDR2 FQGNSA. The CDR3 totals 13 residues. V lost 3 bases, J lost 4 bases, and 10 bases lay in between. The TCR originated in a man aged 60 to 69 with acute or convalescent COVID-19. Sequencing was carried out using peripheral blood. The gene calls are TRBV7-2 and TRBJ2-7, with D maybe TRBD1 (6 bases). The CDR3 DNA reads TGTGCCAGCAGCTTCGACCAGGGGTACGAGCAGTACTTC. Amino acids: CASSFDQGYEQYF.